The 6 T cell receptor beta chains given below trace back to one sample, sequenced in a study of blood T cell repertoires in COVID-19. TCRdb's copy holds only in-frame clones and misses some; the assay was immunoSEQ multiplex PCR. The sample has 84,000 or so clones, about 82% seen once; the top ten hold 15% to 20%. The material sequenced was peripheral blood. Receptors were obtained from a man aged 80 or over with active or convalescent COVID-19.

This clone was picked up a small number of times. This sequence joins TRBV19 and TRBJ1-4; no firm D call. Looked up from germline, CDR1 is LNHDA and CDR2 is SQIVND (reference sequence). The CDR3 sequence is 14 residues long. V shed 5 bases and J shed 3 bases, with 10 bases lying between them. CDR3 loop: CASSSDSSNEKLFF. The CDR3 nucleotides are TGTGCCAGTAGTTCGGACTCCTCTAATGAAAAACTGTTTTTT.

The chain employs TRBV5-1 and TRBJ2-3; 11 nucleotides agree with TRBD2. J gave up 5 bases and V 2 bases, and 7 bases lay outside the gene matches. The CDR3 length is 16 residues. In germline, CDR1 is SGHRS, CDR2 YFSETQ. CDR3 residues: CASSFDSGRAGDTQYF. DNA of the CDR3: TGCGCCAGCAGCTTTGATAGCGGGAGGGCGGGAGATACGCAGTATTTT. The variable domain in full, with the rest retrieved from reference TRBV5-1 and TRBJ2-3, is KAGVTQTPRYLIKTRGQQVTLSCSPISGHRSVSWYQQTPGQGLQFLFEYFSETQRNKGNFPGRFSGRQFSNSRSEMNVSTLELGDSALYLCASSFDSGRAGDTQYFGPGTRLTVL.

CDR3 protein: CATSDLQGGGYTF. The CDR3 nucleotides are TGTGCCACCAGTGATTTGCAGGGGGGCGGCTACACCTTC. The chain has TRBV24-1 and TRBJ1-2; 7 bases are shared with TRBD1. Per the germline V gene, CDR1 is KGHDR and CDR2 is SFDVKD. V shed 0 bases, J shed 8 bases, and the junction held 2 bases outside the gene matches. The CDR3 covers 13 residues.

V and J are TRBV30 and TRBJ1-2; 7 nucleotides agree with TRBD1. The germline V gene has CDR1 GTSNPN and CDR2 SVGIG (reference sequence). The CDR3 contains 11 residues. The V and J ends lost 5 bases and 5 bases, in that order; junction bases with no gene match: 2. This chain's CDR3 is CAWGTVYGYTF. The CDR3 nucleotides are TGTGCCTGGGGGACAGTTTATGGCTACACCTTC. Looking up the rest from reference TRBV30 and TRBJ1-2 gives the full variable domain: SQTIHQWPATLVQPVGSPLSLECTVEGTSNPNLYWYRQAAGRGLQLLFYSVGIGQISSEVPQNLSASRPQDRQFILSSKKLLLSDSGFYLCAWGTVYGYTFGSGTRLTVV.

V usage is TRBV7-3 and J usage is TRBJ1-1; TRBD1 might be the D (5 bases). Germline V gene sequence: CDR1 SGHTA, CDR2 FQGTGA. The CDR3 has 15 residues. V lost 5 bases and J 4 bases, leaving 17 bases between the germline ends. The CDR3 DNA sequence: TGTGCCAGCAGCCTGCGGGGCGGCGGGAGCACTGAAGCTTTCTTT. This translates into CASSLRGGGSTEAFF.

The CDR3 loop is CASSISATNEKLFF. For the CDR3, the DNA is TGTGCCAGTAGTATCAGTGCAACTAATGAAAAACTGTTTTTT. This chain links TRBV19 with TRBJ1-4; D is undetermined. Trimming took off 3 bases at V and 0 bases at J, with 5 bases between the two ends. The CDR3 contains 14 residues. The germline CDR1 and CDR2 sequences are LNHDA and SQIVND (reference sequence).